This T cell receptor beta chain was captured by sequencing in a study of CD8+CD57+ T cells in acquired aplastic anemia. Patients chosen for sequencing had CD8+CD57+ cells that had expanded, as shown by flow cytometry. Profiling that covered TCR beta VDJ and CDR3 relied on genomic DNA as its template. One entry per CDR3 protein, called by TCRdb with MiXCR from the reads. The sample lists some 150,000 distinct CDR3 sequences; around 75% were seen once. The V and J ends lost 4 bases and 4 bases respectively, with 13 bases between them. Per the germline V gene, CDR1 is DFQATT and CDR2 is SNEGSKA (reference sequence). This CDR3 is built from 13 residues.

Sequencing input: sorted CD4+, CD8+, or CD8+CD57+ T cells (not recorded which) from PBMCs. J is TRBJ1-1 and V is TRBV20-1; unclear D gene. The receptor comes from a human donor with aplastic anemia. CDR3 sequence: CSATNLGSTEAFF. CDR3 sequence (DNA): TGCAGTGCTACCAACTTGGGGAGCACTGAAGCTTTCTTT.